The 17 T cell receptor beta chains in this list originate from one sample, sequenced in a study of T cells in Graves' hyperthyroidism and ophthalmopathy. RNA transcripts were the template for amplifying TCR beta CDR3 regions. TCR CDR3 regions were first amplified by RT-PCR with HTBI primers. MiXCR, run by TCRdb on the multiplex PCR reads, gives a single entry per CDR3 protein. The profile shows more than 300,000 distinct CDR3 sequences, roughly a sixth of them singletons. The specimen was blood. These receptors were obtained from a young woman with Graves' hyperthyroidism that later progressed to Graves' ophthalmopathy.

This clonotype has a count of ten or more. This chain links TRBV6-1 with TRBJ1-6; D is unresolved. The CDR3 covers 15 residues. Deletions cut 8 bases from V and 3 bases from J, with 14 bases between. Germline V gene data show CDR1 as MNHNS and CDR2 as SASEGT. The CDR3 protein is CASGRELDYNSPLHF. CDR3 in DNA: TGTGCCAGCGGTCGCGAGCTAGACTATAATTCACCCCTCCACTTT.

This clonotype was recorded many times. The gene calls are TRBV7-2 and TRBJ1-2; D call uncertain. Trimming shortened V by 4 bases and J by 0 bases, and 6 bases separated the two germline ends. Germline V CDR1 and CDR2: SGHTA, FQGNSA. There are 13 residues in the CDR3. CDR3 sequence (DNA): TGTGCCAGCAGCTCCCCGACTAACTATGGCTACACCTTC. Protein: CASSSPTNYGYTF.

This clonotype came up many times. This chain uses TRBV9 with TRBJ2-1; 7 bases match TRBD1. V was clipped by 3 bases and J by 0 bases; unmatched bases: 3. This CDR3 is built from 15 residues. Germline V gives CDR1 SGDLS, CDR2 YYNGEE. In DNA, the CDR3 is TGTGCCAGCAGCGCCACAGGGGACTCCTACAATGAGCAGTTCTTC. Protein: CASSATGDSYNEQFF.

The sample holds many counts of this clonotype. The chain is built from TRBV18 and TRBJ1-1; D is unclear. Germline V gene data show CDR1 as KGHSH and CDR2 as LQKENI. With 3 bases removed from V and 2 bases from J, the gap between germline ends came to 4 bases. This CDR3 has 12 residues. The chain's CDR3 is CASSPINTEAFF. The CDR3 DNA sequence: TGTGCCAGCTCACCTATTAACACTGAAGCTTTCTTT.

This clonotype was counted ten times or more. The chain joins TRBV27 to TRBJ2-1, with 16 bases identical to TRBD2. V gave up 6 bases and J gave up 8 bases; unmatched junction bases: 4. This CDR3 region has 15 residues. Germline V gene sequence: CDR1 MNHEY, CDR2 SMNVEV (reference sequence). The CDR3 reads CASRGLAGGWHEQFF. CDR3 in DNA: TGTGCCAGCAGGGGACTAGCGGGAGGGTGGCATGAGCAGTTCTTC.

This clonotype was counted between two and nine times. This chain joins TRBV6-4 and TRBJ1-1; possibly TRBD1 for D (6 bases). Germline V gene lookup returns CDR1 MRHNA and CDR2 SNTAGT. V was trimmed by 0 bases and J by 0 bases, leaving 11 bases between them. CDR3 length equals 16 residues. CDR3 loop: CASSDSMPGVNTEAFF. The DNA for the CDR3 is TGTGCCAGCAGTGACTCGATGCCAGGGGTGAACACTGAAGCTTTCTTT.

The J gene is TRBJ1-1, the V gene TRBV19; a possible D gene is TRBD1 (5 bases). V lost 8 bases and J lost 4, with 17 bases in between. The germline CDR1 and CDR2 sequences are LNHDA and SQIVND (reference sequence). This CDR3 region has 14 residues. In DNA, the CDR3 is TGTGCCAGTCGGGCAGGGCCGCTGACCACTGAAGCTTTCTTT. It yields the protein CASRAGPLTTEAFF.

At least ten counts were recorded for this clonotype. This rearrangement joins TRBV2 to TRBJ2-5; D is unclear. CDR1 SNHLY and CDR2 FYNNEI come from the germline V gene. Deletions cut 1 base from V and 5 bases from J, with 8 bases between. CDR3 length equals 13 residues. The CDR3: CASSEGQKETQYF. For the CDR3, the DNA is TGTGCCAGCAGTGAAGGCCAAAAGGAGACCCAGTACTTC.

This clonotype was seen repeatedly, ten times or more. The chain joins TRBV27 to TRBJ2-3, with D perhaps given as TRBD1 or TRBD2 (6 bases each). The germline CDR1 and CDR2 sequences are MNHEY and SMNVEV (reference sequence). V lost 5 bases and J lost 0, with 15 bases in between. CDR3 length: 16 amino acids. This chain's CDR3 is CASSPLRGASTDTQYF. DNA of the CDR3: TGTGCCAGCAGTCCTTTGAGGGGGGCGAGCACAGATACGCAGTATTTT.

This clonotype was seen at least ten times. This chain connects TRBV30 to TRBJ2-1; 10 bases are a match to TRBD2. Germline CDR1 is GTSNPN and CDR2 is SVGIG (reference sequence). The CDR3 runs to 14 residues. V lost 0 bases and J lost 4; bases outside the gene matches: 0. For the CDR3, the DNA is TGTGCCTGGAGTGTACTAGCGGGGTACAATGAGCAGTTCTTC. It yields the protein CAWSVLAGYNEQFF.

This clonotype was observed a few times. This chain connects TRBV28 to TRBJ1-5; TRBD1 is a possible D gene (5 bases). CDR1 and CDR2 from the germline V gene are MDHEN and SYDVKM. The CDR3 is 20 amino acids. V lost 3 bases, J lost 0 bases, and 24 bases lay in between. The CDR3 DNA sequence: TGTGCCAGCAGTTTTTTATCTTTCGACAGCCCAGAGGGTAGCAATCAGCCCCAGCATTTT. Protein product: CASSFLSFDSPEGSNQPQHF.

This clonotype was detected only a few times. The chain is built from TRBV20-1 and TRBJ1-5; D gene unclear. Germline CDR1 reads DFQATT; CDR2 reads SNEGSKA (reference sequence). The CDR3 is 13 residues long. Trimming removed 4 bases from V and 3 bases from J, with 10 bases in between. The CDR3 sequence: CSANEGPNQPQHF. The CDR3 nucleotides read TGCAGTGCTAACGAGGGTCCCAATCAGCCCCAGCATTTT.

This clonotype was observed at least ten times. This rearrangement joins TRBV5-1 to TRBJ2-7, with TRBD2 matching over 13 bases. The V and J ends lost 4 bases and 3 bases, in that order; junction bases with no gene match: 10. The CDR3 covers 17 residues. Germline CDR1 is SGHRS and CDR2 is YFSETQ. CDR3 amino acids: CASSLDQRLAGGYEQYF. As DNA, the CDR3 is TGCGCCAGCAGCCTGGACCAACGACTAGCGGGAGGCTACGAGCAGTACTTC.

This clonotype appeared a few times. The chain is built from TRBV19 and TRBJ1-6; possibly TRBD1 for D (6 bases). V lost 6 bases and J 9 bases, leaving 15 bases between the germline ends. CDR3 length equals 14 residues. The V gene's germline CDR1 is LNHDA and CDR2 SQIVND (reference sequence). The CDR3 region has the DNA TGTGCCAGTAGCGCCACAGGGTTTTCTTCACCCCTCCACTTT. Translated, it gives CASSATGFSSPLHF.

At least ten counts were recorded for this clonotype. V usage is TRBV28 and J usage is TRBJ1-5, with D maybe TRBD1 (6 bases). Per the germline V gene, CDR1 is MDHEN and CDR2 is SYDVKM. The V end was cut by 6 bases, the J end by 1 base, with 19 bases between. The CDR3 runs to 17 residues. CDR3 sequence (DNA): TGTGCCAGCAGCCGGAAGGGGGTGGGGCCCAGCAATCAGCCCCAGCATTTT. This translates into CASSRKGVGPSNQPQHF.

The table lists this clonotype with a few counts. This chain joins TRBV20-1 and TRBJ2-3; 8 bases fit TRBD2. Trimming took 0 bases from V and 1 from J; bases not matched to a gene: 9. The CDR3 loop spans 17 amino acids. Germline V gene data show CDR1 as DFQATT and CDR2 as SNEGSKA (reference sequence). The CDR3 is CSARDLRPGGGTDTQYF. CDR3 in DNA: TGCAGTGCTAGAGATCTCCGTCCCGGGGGGGGCACAGATACGCAGTATTTT.

This clonotype was seen many times. This chain uses TRBV28 with TRBJ2-3; 9 bases align to TRBD1. Germline-derived CDR1 and CDR2 are MDHEN and SYDVKM. There are 16 residues in the CDR3. Germline trimming cut 5 bases from V and 2 bases from J; bases unmatched to any gene: 8. The CDR3 loop is CASSAPGQGYTDTQYF. DNA for the CDR3: TGTGCCAGCAGTGCCCCGGGACAGGGATACACAGATACGCAGTATTTT.